Included here is one TCR beta chain sequence, with context. These data belong to a study of control samples from healthy donors and cancer patients. Profiling relied on immunoSEQ multiplex PCR, and the TCRdb table lists in-frame clones only, not all of them. In the table there are about 98,000 clones, around 80% of which are singletons. This CDR3 is built from 14 residues. Trimming at V came to 5 bases and at J to 14 bases, leaving 13 bases not matched to a gene. The germline V gene has CDR1 SGHTA and CDR2 FQGTGA. The material sequenced was blood. The chain employs TRBV7-3 and TRBJ2-3; 10 nucleotides agree with TRBD2. This TCR was sampled from a young woman in good health. CDR3 coding DNA: TGTGCCAGCAGCCGCGTGATAGCGGGGGGCCCCCGGTATTTT. It codes for CASSRVIAGGPRYF.